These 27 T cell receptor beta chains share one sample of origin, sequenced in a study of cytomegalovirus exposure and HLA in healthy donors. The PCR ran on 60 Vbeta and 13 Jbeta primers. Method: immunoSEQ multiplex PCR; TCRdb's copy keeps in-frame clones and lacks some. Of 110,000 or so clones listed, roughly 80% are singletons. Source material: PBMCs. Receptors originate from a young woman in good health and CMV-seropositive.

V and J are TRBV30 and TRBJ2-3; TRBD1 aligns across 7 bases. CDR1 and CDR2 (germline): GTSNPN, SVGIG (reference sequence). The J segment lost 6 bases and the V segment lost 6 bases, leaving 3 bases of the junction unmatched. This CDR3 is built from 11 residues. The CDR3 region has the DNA TGTGCCTGCCGACAGGGTGATACGCAGTATTTT. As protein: CACRQGDTQYF.

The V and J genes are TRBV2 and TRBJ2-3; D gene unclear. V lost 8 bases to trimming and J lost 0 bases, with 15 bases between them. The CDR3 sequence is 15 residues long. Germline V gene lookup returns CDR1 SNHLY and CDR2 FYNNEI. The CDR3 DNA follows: TGTGCCAGCTTGATACAGATCTCTAGCACAGATACGCAGTATTTT. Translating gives CASLIQISSTDTQYF.

Here the CDR3 reads CAIMGPLNNEQFF. Written as DNA, the CDR3 is TGTGCCATCATGGGGCCCCTGAACAATGAGCAGTTCTTC. The chain joins TRBV10-3 to TRBJ2-1; possible D gene TRBD1, 5 bases. Trimming stripped 7 bases from V and 5 bases from J, with 12 bases between. There are 13 residues in the CDR3. Germline lookup yields CDR1 ENHRY and CDR2 SYGVKD.

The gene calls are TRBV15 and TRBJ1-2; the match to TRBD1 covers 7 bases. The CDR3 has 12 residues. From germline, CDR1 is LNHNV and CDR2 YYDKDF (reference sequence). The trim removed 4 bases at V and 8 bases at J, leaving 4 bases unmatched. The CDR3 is CATSNEQGGYTF. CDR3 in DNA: TGTGCCACCAGCAATGAACAGGGGGGCTACACCTTC.

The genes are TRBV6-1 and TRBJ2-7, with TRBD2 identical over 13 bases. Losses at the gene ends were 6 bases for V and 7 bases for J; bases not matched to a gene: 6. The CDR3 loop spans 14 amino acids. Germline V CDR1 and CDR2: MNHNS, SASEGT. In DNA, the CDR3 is TGTGCCAGCAGAGCAGAGGGACTAGCGGGGGAGCAGTACTTC. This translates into CASRAEGLAGEQYF.

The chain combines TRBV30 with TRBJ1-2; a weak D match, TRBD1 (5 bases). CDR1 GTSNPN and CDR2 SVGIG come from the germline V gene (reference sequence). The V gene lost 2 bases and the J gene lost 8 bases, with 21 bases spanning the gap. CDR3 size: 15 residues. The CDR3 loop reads CAWSQEWGFGAGYTF. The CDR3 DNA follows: TGTGCCTGGAGTCAGGAGTGGGGCTTTGGTGCCGGCTACACCTTC.

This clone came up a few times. This CDR3 reads CASSYRDSINTEAFF. Written as DNA, the CDR3 is TGCGCCAGCAGCTACCGGGACAGCATTAACACTGAAGCTTTCTTT. V and J are TRBV5-1 and TRBJ1-1; TRBD1 agrees at 7 bases. The V gene's germline CDR1 is SGHRS and CDR2 YFSETQ. V shed 3 bases, J shed 2 bases, and the junction held 7 bases outside the gene matches. The CDR3 spans 15 residues.

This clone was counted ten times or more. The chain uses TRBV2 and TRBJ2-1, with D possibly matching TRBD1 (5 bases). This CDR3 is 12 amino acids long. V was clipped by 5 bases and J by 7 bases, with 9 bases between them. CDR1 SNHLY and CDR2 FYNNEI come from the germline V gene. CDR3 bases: TGTGCCAGCAGTATACAGGTAAATGAGCAGTTCTTC. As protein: CASSIQVNEQFF.

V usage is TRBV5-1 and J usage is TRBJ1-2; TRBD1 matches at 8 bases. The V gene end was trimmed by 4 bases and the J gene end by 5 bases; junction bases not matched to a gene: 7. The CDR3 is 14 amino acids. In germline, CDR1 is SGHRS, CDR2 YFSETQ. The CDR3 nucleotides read TGCGCCAGCAGCCTGACAGGGGACCTATATGGCTACACCTTC. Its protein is CASSLTGDLYGYTF.

CDR3 in DNA: TGTGCCAGCAGCCAAACTAGTAACGAGCAGTACTTC. Translation gives CASSQTSNEQYF. This chain connects TRBV7-8 to TRBJ2-7; tentative D call: TRBD2 (5 bases). The CDR3 runs to 12 residues. Germline V gives CDR1 SGHVS, CDR2 FQNEAQ. The V and J ends lost 5 bases and 5 bases respectively, with 10 bases between them.

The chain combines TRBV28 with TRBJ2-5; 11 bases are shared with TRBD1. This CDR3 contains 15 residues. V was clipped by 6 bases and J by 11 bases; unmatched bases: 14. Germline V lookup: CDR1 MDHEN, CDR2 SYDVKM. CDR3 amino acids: CASSAPGTGGGEQYF. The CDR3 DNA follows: TGTGCCAGCAGCGCACCCGGGACAGGGGGGGGTGAGCAGTACTTC.

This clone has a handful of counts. The CDR3 coding sequence is TGTGCCAGCTCATCTAAAGGGGACACCGGGGAGCTGTTTTTT. As protein: CASSSKGDTGELFF. The chain employs TRBV18 and TRBJ2-2, with D possibly TRBD1 on 5 matching bases. This CDR3 region has 14 residues. Trimming removed 5 bases at V and 3 bases at J, with 10 bases between. Per germline, CDR1 KGHSH and CDR2 LQKENI.

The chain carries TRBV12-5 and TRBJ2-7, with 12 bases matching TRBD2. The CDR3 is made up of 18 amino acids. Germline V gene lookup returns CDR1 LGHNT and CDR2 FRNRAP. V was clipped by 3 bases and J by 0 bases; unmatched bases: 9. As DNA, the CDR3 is TGTGCTAGTGGTTTAATCGTAAAACTAGCGGGAGGCTCCTACGAGCAGTACTTC. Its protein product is CASGLIVKLAGGSYEQYF.

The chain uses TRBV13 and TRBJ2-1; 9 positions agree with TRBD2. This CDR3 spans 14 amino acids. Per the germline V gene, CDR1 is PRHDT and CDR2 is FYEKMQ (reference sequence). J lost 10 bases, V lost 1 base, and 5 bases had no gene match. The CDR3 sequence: CASSLASGALEQFF. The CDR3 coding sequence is TGTGCCAGCAGCTTAGCTAGCGGGGCATTGGAGCAGTTCTTC.

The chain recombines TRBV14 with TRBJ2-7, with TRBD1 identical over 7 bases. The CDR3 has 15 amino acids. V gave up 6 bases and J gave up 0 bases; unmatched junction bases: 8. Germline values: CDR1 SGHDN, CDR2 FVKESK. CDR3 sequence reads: CASSRDRVSSYEQYF. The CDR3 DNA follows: TGTGCCAGCAGTCGCGACAGGGTCTCCTCCTACGAGCAGTACTTC.

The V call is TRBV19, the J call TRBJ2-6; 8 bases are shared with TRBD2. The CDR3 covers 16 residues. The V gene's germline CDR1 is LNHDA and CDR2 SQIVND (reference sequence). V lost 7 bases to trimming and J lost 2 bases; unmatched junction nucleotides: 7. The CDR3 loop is CASTGGAKPGANVLTF. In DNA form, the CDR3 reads TGTGCCAGTACCGGGGGGGCCAAGCCTGGGGCCAACGTCCTGACTTTC.

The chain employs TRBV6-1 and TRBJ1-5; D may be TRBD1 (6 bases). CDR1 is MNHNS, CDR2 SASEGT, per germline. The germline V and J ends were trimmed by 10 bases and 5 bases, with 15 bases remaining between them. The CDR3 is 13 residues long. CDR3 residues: CATEDSFHQPQHF. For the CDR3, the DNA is TGTGCCACCGAGGACAGCTTCCATCAGCCCCAGCATTTT.

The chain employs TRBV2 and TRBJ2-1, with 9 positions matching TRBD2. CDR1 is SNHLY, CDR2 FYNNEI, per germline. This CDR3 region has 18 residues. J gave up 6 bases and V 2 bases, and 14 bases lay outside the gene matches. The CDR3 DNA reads TGTGCCAGCAGTGAAATGGGGCTAGCGGGATTAACTGGCAATGAGCAGTTCTTC. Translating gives CASSEMGLAGLTGNEQFF.

The chain's CDR3 is CAIRVDRDADTQYF. In nucleotides, the CDR3 is TGTGCCATCAGAGTGGACAGGGATGCAGATACGCAGTATTTT. The genes are TRBV10-3 and TRBJ2-3; TRBD1 matches at 8 bases. Trimming cost V 6 bases and J 4 bases; bases outside gene matches: 6. Germline CDR1 is ENHRY and CDR2 is SYGVKD. The CDR3 consists of 14 residues.

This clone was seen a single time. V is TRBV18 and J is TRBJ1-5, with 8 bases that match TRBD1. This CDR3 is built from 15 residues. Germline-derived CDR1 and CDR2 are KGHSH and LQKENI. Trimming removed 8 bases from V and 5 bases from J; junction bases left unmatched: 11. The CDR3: CASKEDRDQHQPQHF. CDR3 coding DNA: TGTGCCAGCAAAGAGGACAGGGATCAGCATCAGCCCCAGCATTTT.

The CDR3 region is CAANGWAGETYEQYF. CDR3 in DNA: TGTGCCGCCAACGGCTGGGCAGGGGAGACCTACGAGCAGTACTTC. The J gene is TRBJ2-7, the V gene TRBV2; possible D gene TRBD1, 6 bases. V lost 11 bases and J lost 2, with 22 bases in between. This CDR3 has 15 residues. Germline V lookup: CDR1 SNHLY, CDR2 FYNNEI. Full variable domain (missing parts from reference TRBV2 and TRBJ2-7): EPEVTQTPSHQVTQMGQEVILRCVPISNHLYFYWYRQILGQKVEFLVSFYNNEISEKSEIFDDQFSVERPDGSNFTLKIRSTKLEDSAMYFCAANGWAGETYEQYFGPGTRLTVT.

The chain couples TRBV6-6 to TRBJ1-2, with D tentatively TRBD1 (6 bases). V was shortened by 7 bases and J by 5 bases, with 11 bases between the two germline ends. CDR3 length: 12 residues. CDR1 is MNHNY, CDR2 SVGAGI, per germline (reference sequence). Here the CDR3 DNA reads TGTGCCAGCACCTCAGGGGCTTATGGCTACACCTTC. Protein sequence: CASTSGAYGYTF.

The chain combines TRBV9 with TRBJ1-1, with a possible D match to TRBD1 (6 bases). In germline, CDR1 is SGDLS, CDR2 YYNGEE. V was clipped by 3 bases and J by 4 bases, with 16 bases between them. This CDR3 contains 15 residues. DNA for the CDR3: TGTGCCAGCAGCGGCGGGGGGGGCGCGGGCACTGAAGCTTTCTTT. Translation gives CASSGGGGAGTEAFF.

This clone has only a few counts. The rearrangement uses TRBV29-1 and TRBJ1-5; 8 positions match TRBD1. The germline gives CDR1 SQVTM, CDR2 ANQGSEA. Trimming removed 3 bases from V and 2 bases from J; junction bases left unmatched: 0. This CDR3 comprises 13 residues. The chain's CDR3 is CSVETGGNQPQHF. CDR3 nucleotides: TGCAGCGTTGAGACAGGGGGCAATCAGCCCCAGCATTTT.

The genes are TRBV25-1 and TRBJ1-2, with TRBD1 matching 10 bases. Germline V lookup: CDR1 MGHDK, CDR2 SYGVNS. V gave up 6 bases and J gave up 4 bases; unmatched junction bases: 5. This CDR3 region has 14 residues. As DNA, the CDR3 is TGTGCCAGCAGGGGGGACAGGGGTAGCTATGGCTACACCTTC. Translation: CASRGDRGSYGYTF.

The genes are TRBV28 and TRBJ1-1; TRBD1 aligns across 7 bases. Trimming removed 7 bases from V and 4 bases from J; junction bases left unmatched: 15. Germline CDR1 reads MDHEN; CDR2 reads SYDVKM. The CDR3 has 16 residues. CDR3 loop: CASTPRPGQRFTEAFF. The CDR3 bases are TGTGCCAGCACTCCCCGTCCGGGACAGCGCTTCACTGAAGCTTTCTTT.

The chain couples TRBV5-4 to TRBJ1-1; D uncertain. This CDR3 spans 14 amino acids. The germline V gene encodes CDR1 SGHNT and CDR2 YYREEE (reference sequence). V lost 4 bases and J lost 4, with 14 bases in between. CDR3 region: CASSTDPAGTEAFF. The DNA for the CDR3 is TGTGCCAGCAGCACCGACCCGGCGGGCACTGAAGCTTTCTTT.